Sequencing of this T cell receptor beta chain was carried out in a study of T-cell memory formation after mild COVID-19. TCRdb recomputed calls from the 5' RACE reads with MiXCR, one row per CDR3 protein. The sample holds about 350,000 distinct CDR3 sequences; around 20% are singletons and the top ten take under 25%. The CDR3 contains 16 residues. Germline V gene lookup returns CDR1 MGHRA and CDR2 YSYEKL. Trimming at V came to 1 base and at J to 2 bases, leaving 1 base not matched to a gene. The sequencing input was PBMCs or a T cell subset sorted from them (not recorded which). The sequence derives from a young man who had mild COVID-19 (a few samples of this study predate the infection). Cell type and time point are not known. The genes are TRBV4-1 and TRBJ1-4; TRBD1 aligns across 10 bases. The CDR3 DNA is TGCGCCAGCAGCCAAGGGACAGGGGGGACTAATGAAAAACTGTTTTTT. Its translation: CASSQGTGGTNEKLFF.